This T cell receptor beta chain was identified in a study of early T cells in non-severe SARS-CoV-2 infection (dated by TCRdb to about 2021). With respect to the entire study: Because TCR sequencing was done on bulk RNA from unsorted whole blood, the alpha and beta chains could not be paired.

V drops 4 bases and J drops 2 bases, leaving 15 bases in between. CDR1 and CDR2 (SEHNR, FQNEAQ) derive from the germline V gene (reference sequence). From the cysteine through the phenylalanine, the CDR3 covers 15 amino acids. Only the CDR3 DNA is retained, 45 bases long and in frame from the first base. There are many counts of this clonotype. Its recognized antigen is unknown. No base qualities exist here, and no much larger clone lies one base off it. Broad study findings and their caveats: VDJdb matching was skewed toward anti-spike CD8 responses, so virus-specific expansions were likely underestimated and private and CD4 specificities were missed.

A case-control design nested within a healthcare worker cohort in London, UK, was used, with weekly nasopharyngeal swab PCR tests and blood sampling performed. Healthcare workers were recruited during the week of the UK lockdown, between 23 and 31 March 2020, and followed weekly for up to about 16 weeks. The library came from 5' RACE. TCRdb names NextSeq 500 as the instrument used. To correct for sequencing error and PCR bias, the TCR library protocol tagged individual cDNA molecules with unique molecular identifiers. Both TCR alpha and beta chains were sequenced, and tight co-correlation was observed between alpha and beta sequence abundances in each sample. Under the source paper's analysis protocol: Decombinator V4 was used to annotate TCR sequences for V gene, J gene and CDR3. TCRs were defined as expanded if a significant change between any two time points was detected under a Poisson model with p below 0.0001. TCR abundances were normalised to the total number of TCRs sequenced per sample and expressed as counts per million. MAIT TCRs were defined by TRAV1-2 paired with TRAJ12, TRAJ20 or TRAJ33, and iNKT TCRs by TRAV10 paired with TRAJ18. VDJdb, accessed 1 November 2021, was searched for CMV, EBV and SARS-CoV-2 annotated TCRs, excluding TCRs annotated for multiple antigens. TCRdb cleaned the public reads at Q25 with fastp, built clones with MiXCR and kept in-frame beta chains. Each entry merges the rows of one CDR3 protein and shows their most common DNA and genes. The V and J calls were determined by TCRdb, not by the authors. A total of tens of thousands of distinct CDR3 sequences appear in this sample, 5% to 5.5% of them only once. Around 3.4% of the sample lies in the top ten.

The chain joins TRBV7-9 to TRBJ2-7; TRBD1 is a possible D gene, resting on 5 matching bases. The sequence derives from an adult who was a healthcare worker with PCR-confirmed SARS-CoV-2 infection or an uninfected control (not recorded which). The specimen was whole blood. CDR3 reads: CASSSGPGQTYEQYF. The bases are TGTGCCAGCAGCTCAGGGCCAGGCCAAACCTACGAGCAGTACTTC.